These T cell receptor beta chains were read from a single sample in a study of blood T cell repertoires in COVID-19. The assay was immunoSEQ multiplex PCR, and TCRdb's table has in-frame clones only and misses some. The data contain 150,000 or so clones, approximately 80% of them singletons. Sequencing was performed on PBMCs or T cells enriched from blood (not recorded which). The receptors shown here come from a man aged 40-55 years who had recovered from COVID-19. Both conserved end residues are part of each CDR3. A D gene is named only where the DNA matches it firmly. Clone size, where shown, is once, few, many, or a class for clones that have expanded.

abundance	v_gene	d_gene	j_gene	len	CDR3nt	CDR3aa
-	TRBV7-9	TRBD1	TRBJ2-5	15	TGTGCCAGCAGCTTAGGGATCAGGGACAGCAAGACCCAGTACTTC	CASSLGIRDSKTQYF
-	TRBV21-1	-	TRBJ1-4	16	TGTGCCAGCAGCGGAGGGAGAATGGAATTTTGCGAAAAACTGTTTTTT	CASSGGRMEFCEKLFF
-	TRBV6-1	-	TRBJ1-6	19	TGTGCCAGCAGTGCTGTACCCGTTCTGGGGAGCTCCTATAATTCACCCCTCCACTTT	CASSAVPVLGSSYNSPLHF
-	TRBV30	-	TRBJ1-5	13	TGTGCCTGGAGTTCAGGGTGGGATCAGCCCCAGCATTTT	CAWSSGWDQPQHF
-	TRBV19	TRBD1	TRBJ1-4	16	TGTGCCAGTAGTGACTACAGGGGCGCTACTAATGAAAAACTGTTTTTT	CASSDYRGATNEKLFF
few	TRBV11-2	-	TRBJ1-6	14	TGTGCCAGCAGCTTAGATCAGGGCAATTCACCCCTCCACTTT	CASSLDQGNSPLHF
-	TRBV5-6	TRBD1	TRBJ1-1	16	TGTGCCAGCAGCCCTTGGGGACAGGGGGCTAGCACTGAAGCTTTCTTT	CASSPWGQGASTEAFF
-	TRBV2	TRBD1	TRBJ1-6	16	TGTGCCAGCAAGATTACAGGGGGCGCGGATAATTCACCCCTCCACTTT	CASKITGGADNSPLHF
-	TRBV2	TRBD1	TRBJ2-5	13	TGTGCCATCGGGGACAGTTTCCAAGAGACCCAGTACTTC	CAIGDSFQETQYF
-	TRBV27	-	TRBJ1-1	17	TGTGCCAGCAGTCCCTCGGACGGGGTGGTGTTGGGCACTGAAGCTTTCTTT	CASSPSDGVVLGTEAFF
-	TRBV9	-	TRBJ1-3	15	TGTGCCAGCAGCGTAGGCGGGGGATATGGAAACACCATATATTTT	CASSVGGGYGNTIYF
-	TRBV6-5	-	TRBJ1-2	16	TGTGCCAGCAGTTACTCGGGGGCAGGGGCGAACTATGGCTACACCTTC	CASSYSGAGANYGYTF
once	TRBV5-1	TRBD2	TRBJ2-3	17	TGCGCCAGCAGCTTGGCCTTGACTAGCGGGGGCCCAGATACGCAGTATTTT	CASSLALTSGGPDTQYF
-	TRBV19	-	TRBJ1-5	16	TGTGCCAGTAGCCTTTACAGGAGCAATAGCAATCAGCCCCAGCATTTT	CASSLYRSNSNQPQHF
-	TRBV19	-	TRBJ2-2	15	TGTGCCAGTAGGGGCCGCGGAGGTATCACCGGGGAGCTGTTTTTT	CASRGRGGITGELFF
-	TRBV11-3	TRBD2	TRBJ2-3	14	TGTGCCAGCAGCCGCGACGGGGGGACAGATACGCAGTATTTT	CASSRDGGTDTQYF
-	TRBV9	-	TRBJ2-3	18	TGTGCCAGCAGCGTAAACGGGGGATCACCCCATCGTACAGATACGCAGTATTTT	CASSVNGGSPHRTDTQYF